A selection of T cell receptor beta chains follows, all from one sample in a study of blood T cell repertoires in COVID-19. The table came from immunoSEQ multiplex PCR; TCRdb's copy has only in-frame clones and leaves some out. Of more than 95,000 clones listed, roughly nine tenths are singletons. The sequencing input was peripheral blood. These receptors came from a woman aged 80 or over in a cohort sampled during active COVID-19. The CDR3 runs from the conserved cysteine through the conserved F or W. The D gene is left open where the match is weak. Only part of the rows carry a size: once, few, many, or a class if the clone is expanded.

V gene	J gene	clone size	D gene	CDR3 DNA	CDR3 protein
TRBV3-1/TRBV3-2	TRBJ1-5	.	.	TGTGCCAGCAGCCAAGATCTCGGGGGAACCCAGCATTTT	CASSQDLGGTQHF
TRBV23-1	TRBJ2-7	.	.	TGCGCCAGCAGTCAATCTATATACGAGCAGTACTTC	CASSQSIYEQYF
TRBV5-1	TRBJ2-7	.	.	TGCGCCAGCAGCTTGGAGGTTAGCCGCGGAGAGCAGTACTTC	CASSLEVSRGEQYF
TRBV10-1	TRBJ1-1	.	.	TGCGCCAGCAGTGAAAATATTCGTGTGACTGAAGCTTTCTTT	CASSENIRVTEAFF
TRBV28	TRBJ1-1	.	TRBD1	TGTGCCAGCAGCAGGACAGGGGGCCCTGAAGCTTTCTTT	CASSRTGGPEAFF
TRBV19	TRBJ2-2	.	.	TGTGCCAGTAAATGGGGGGAAAACGTAAACACCGGGGAGCTGTTTTTT	CASKWGENVNTGELFF
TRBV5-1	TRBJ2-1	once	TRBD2	TGCGCCAGCAGCTTGAGAAGCGGGGGGCCACCGATCTACAATGAGCAGTTCTTC	CASSLRSGGPPIYNEQFF
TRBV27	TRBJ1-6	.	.	TGTGCCAGCAGTTTAACGGGAAGGCGCACCTATAATTCACCCCTCCACTTT	CASSLTGRRTYNSPLHF
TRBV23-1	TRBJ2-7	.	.	TGCGCCAGCGAGGGCGGTACCTACTCCTACGAGCAGTACTTC	CASEGGTYSYEQYF
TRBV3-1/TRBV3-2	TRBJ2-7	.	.	TGTGCCAGCAGCCAAGTGCGTTCCGAGCAGTACTTC	CASSQVRSEQYF
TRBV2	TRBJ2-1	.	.	TGTGCCAGCAGTCAATCAGGGTTCATGAATGAGCAGTTCTTC	CASSQSGFMNEQFF
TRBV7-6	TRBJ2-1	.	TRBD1	TGTGCCAGCAGCTTAACTACAGGGGTCCGAAATGAGCAGTTCTTC	CASSLTTGVRNEQFF
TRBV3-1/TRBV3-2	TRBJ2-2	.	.	TGTGCCAGCAGCCGATCCGATACGAGGACCGGGGAGCTGTTTTTT	CASSRSDTRTGELFF
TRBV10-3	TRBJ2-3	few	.	TGTGCCATCAGTGAAGGTAGCCTGGTGACAGATACGCAGTATTTT	CAISEGSLVTDTQYF
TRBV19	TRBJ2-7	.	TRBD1	TGTGCCAGCTGCCTTGGACAGGGGGCTTACGAGCAGTACTTC	CASCLGQGAYEQYF
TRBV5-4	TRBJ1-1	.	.	TGTGCCAGCAGCCTCACGAACGGACAGAACACTGAAGCTTTCTTT	CASSLTNGQNTEAFF
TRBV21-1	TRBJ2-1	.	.	TGTGCCAGCATGGCCCCTAGCTCGCGTTTTTACTTCTTC	CASMAPSSRFYFF
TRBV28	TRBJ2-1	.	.	TGTGCCAGCAGTTTTCAACCCCAGTGGGACACGTCCTACAATGAGCAGTTCTTC	CASSFQPQWDTSYNEQFF
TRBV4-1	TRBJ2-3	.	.	TGCGCCAGCAGCCAAGGGGCTGCAGATACGCAGTATTTT	CASSQGAADTQYF
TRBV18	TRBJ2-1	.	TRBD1	TGTGCCAGCTCACGGACAGGTAACAATGAGCAGTTCTTC	CASSRTGNNEQFF
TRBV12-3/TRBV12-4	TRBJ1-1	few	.	TGTGCCAGCAGTCCGGGGGGGTACACTGAAGCTTTCTTT	CASSPGGYTEAFF